A selection of T cell receptor beta chains follows, all from one sample in a study of response to subunit inactivated influenza vaccine. TCRdb re-derived calls from the RT-PCR reads in MiXCR, one entry per CDR3 protein. The data show about 500,000 distinct CDR3 sequences, approximately 12% seen once. Source: PBMCs from blood, taken 40 to 50 days after vaccination. These receptors were obtained from a man aged 45-65 years who received an inactivated influenza vaccine. Each CDR3 is given with its conserved first and last residue. Fields, in order: J gene, D gene, V gene, clone size, CDR3 protein, CDR3 DNA. A D gene is named only where the DNA matches it firmly. Size tells how often a clone was seen (once, few, many) or the class of an expanded clone, and some rows leave it out.

j_gene: TRBJ2-3; d_gene: NA; v_gene: TRBV7-2; abundance: many; CDR3aa: CASSGGGLGTDTQYF; CDR3nt: TGTGCCAGCAGCGGAGGGGGTCTGGGAACAGATACGCAGTATTTT
j_gene: TRBJ1-2; d_gene: NA; v_gene: TRBV12-3/TRBV12-4; abundance: few; CDR3aa: CASHGTLNYGYTF; CDR3nt: TGTGCCAGCCATGGGACGCTAAACTATGGCTACACCTTC
j_gene: TRBJ1-5; d_gene: NA; v_gene: TRBV24-1; abundance: few; CDR3aa: CATSAGGGYSNQPQHF; CDR3nt: TGTGCCACCAGCGCTGGAGGGGGATATAGCAATCAGCCCCAGCATTTT
j_gene: TRBJ2-1; d_gene: TRBD2; v_gene: TRBV5-1; abundance: many; CDR3aa: CASSLIGGARNEQFF; CDR3nt: TGCGCCAGCAGCCTGATCGGGGGGGCCAGGAATGAGCAGTTCTTC
j_gene: TRBJ2-3; d_gene: NA; v_gene: TRBV7-2; abundance: few; CDR3aa: CASSRRTTTSTDTQYF; CDR3nt: TGTGCCAGCAGCCGTAGAACTACAACTAGCACAGATACGCAGTATTTT
j_gene: TRBJ2-3; d_gene: NA; v_gene: TRBV15; abundance: NA; CDR3aa: CATYNPTSTDTQYF; CDR3nt: TGTGCCACCTACAACCCAACTAGCACAGATACGCAGTATTTT
j_gene: TRBJ1-1; d_gene: NA; v_gene: TRBV20-1; abundance: NA; CDR3aa: CSASQQGGTEAFF; CDR3nt: TGCAGTGCCAGTCAACAGGGAGGCACTGAAGCTTTCTTT
j_gene: TRBJ1-5; d_gene: NA; v_gene: TRBV7-2; abundance: many; CDR3aa: CASSWAGKPQHF; CDR3nt: TGTGCCAGCAGCTGGGCAGGGAAGCCCCAGCATTTT
j_gene: TRBJ1-1; d_gene: NA; v_gene: TRBV7-9; abundance: few; CDR3aa: CASSLAGDKNTEAFF; CDR3nt: TGTGCCAGCAGCTTAGCAGGGGACAAGAACACTGAAGCTTTCTTT
j_gene: TRBJ2-2; d_gene: NA; v_gene: TRBV11-2; abundance: NA; CDR3aa: CASHPGSGELFF; CDR3nt: TGTGCCAGCCACCCCGGGAGCGGGGAGCTGTTTTTT
j_gene: TRBJ2-2; d_gene: NA; v_gene: TRBV5-1; abundance: NA; CDR3aa: CASSEYRNTGELFF; CDR3nt: TGCGCCAGCAGCGAGTACAGAAACACCGGGGAGCTGTTTTTT
j_gene: TRBJ2-1; d_gene: NA; v_gene: TRBV7-9; abundance: NA; CDR3aa: CASRGWNPSTHEQFF; CDR3nt: TGTGCCAGCAGGGGTTGGAATCCTAGCACCCATGAGCAGTTCTTC
j_gene: TRBJ1-6; d_gene: NA; v_gene: TRBV12-3/TRBV12-4; abundance: few; CDR3aa: CASSPTGNSPLHF; CDR3nt: TGTGCCAGCAGTCCGACGGGGAATTCACCCCTCCACTTT
j_gene: TRBJ2-7; d_gene: TRBD1; v_gene: TRBV6-6; abundance: NA; CDR3aa: CASTPDRDEQYF; CDR3nt: TGTGCCAGCACCCCCGACAGGGACGAGCAGTACTTC
j_gene: TRBJ1-5; d_gene: NA; v_gene: TRBV7-2; abundance: NA; CDR3aa: CASSLLARGGQPQHF; CDR3nt: TGTGCCAGCAGCTTATTAGCCAGGGGAGGCCAGCCCCAGCATTTT
j_gene: TRBJ2-1; d_gene: NA; v_gene: TRBV5-1; abundance: NA; CDR3aa: CASSPPGTRFSNEQFF; CDR3nt: TGCGCCAGCAGCCCCCCCGGGACAAGATTCTCAAATGAGCAGTTCTTC
j_gene: TRBJ2-2; d_gene: NA; v_gene: TRBV28; abundance: NA; CDR3aa: CASSPGSPGELFF; CDR3nt: TGTGCCAGCAGCCCAGGGTCTCCCGGGGAGCTGTTTTTT
j_gene: TRBJ2-7; d_gene: NA; v_gene: TRBV6-1; abundance: NA; CDR3aa: CASSAQGPIIGAEQYF; CDR3nt: TGTGCCAGCAGTGCCCAAGGCCCGATAATCGGTGCCGAGCAGTACTTC
j_gene: TRBJ2-1; d_gene: TRBD1; v_gene: TRBV29-1; abundance: NA; CDR3aa: CSAPQGASSYNEQFF; CDR3nt: TGCAGCGCACCTCAGGGGGCAAGCTCCTACAATGAGCAGTTCTTC
j_gene: TRBJ2-5; d_gene: NA; v_gene: TRBV12-3/TRBV12-4; abundance: NA; CDR3aa: CASSLAPGQETQYF; CDR3nt: TGTGCCAGCAGTTTAGCGCCTGGCCAAGAGACCCAGTACTTC
j_gene: TRBJ2-2; d_gene: NA; v_gene: TRBV29-1; abundance: many; CDR3aa: CSVEPGTGELFF; CDR3nt: TGCAGCGTTGAACCCGGAACCGGGGAGCTGTTTTTT
j_gene: TRBJ2-5; d_gene: TRBD1; v_gene: TRBV7-9; abundance: few; CDR3aa: CASRSTGVRQETQYF; CDR3nt: TGTGCCAGCAGGTCCACAGGGGTTCGCCAAGAGACCCAGTACTTC
j_gene: TRBJ2-1; d_gene: TRBD1; v_gene: TRBV7-9; abundance: many; CDR3aa: CASSLLGQGALNEQFF; CDR3nt: TGTGCCAGCAGCTTATTGGGACAGGGGGCGCTCAATGAGCAGTTCTTC
j_gene: TRBJ1-3; d_gene: NA; v_gene: TRBV9; abundance: NA; CDR3aa: CASSVGSGRQNTIYF; CDR3nt: TGTGCCAGCAGCGTAGGTTCAGGGCGGCAAAACACCATATATTTT
j_gene: TRBJ2-7; d_gene: TRBD2; v_gene: TRBV27; abundance: NA; CDR3aa: CAASRTSGSYEQYF; CDR3nt: TGTGCCGCCTCGCGGACTAGCGGGAGCTACGAGCAGTACTTC
j_gene: TRBJ2-1; d_gene: TRBD1; v_gene: TRBV5-4; abundance: NA; CDR3aa: CASSPGQGDEQFF; CDR3nt: TGTGCCAGCAGCCCAGGACAGGGCGATGAGCAGTTCTTC
j_gene: TRBJ2-4; d_gene: NA; v_gene: TRBV20-1; abundance: few; CDR3aa: CSARDSRGGERGIQYF; CDR3nt: TGCAGTGCTAGAGACTCCCGTGGAGGGGAGAGAGGAATTCAGTACTTC
j_gene: TRBJ2-7; d_gene: TRBD2; v_gene: TRBV6-2/TRBV6-3; abundance: NA; CDR3aa: CASSPGGVPYEQYF; CDR3nt: TGTGCCAGCAGCCCGGGGGGGGTCCCGTACGAGCAGTACTTC
j_gene: TRBJ2-3; d_gene: NA; v_gene: TRBV29-1; abundance: many; CDR3aa: CSVTPPGLDTQYF; CDR3nt: TGCAGCGTTACCCCTCCAGGGCTCGATACGCAGTATTTT
j_gene: TRBJ2-3; d_gene: NA; v_gene: TRBV11-1; abundance: few; CDR3aa: CASSLIIVVGQETDTQYF; CDR3nt: TGTGCCAGCAGCTTAATAATCGTGGTCGGGCAGGAAACAGATACGCAGTATTTT
j_gene: TRBJ2-3; d_gene: TRBD2; v_gene: TRBV12-3/TRBV12-4; abundance: few; CDR3aa: CASRGRTSGYSTDTQYF; CDR3nt: TGTGCCAGCAGAGGCAGGACTAGCGGGTATAGCACAGATACGCAGTATTTT